The 11 T cell receptor beta chains below come from one sample, sequenced in a study of blood T cell repertoires in COVID-19. Clones were sequenced by immunoSEQ multiplex PCR, and TCRdb holds only the in-frame ones, with some missing. The table has 97,000 or so clones, about 72% seen once. Input material: peripheral blood. The receptor source for this set is a man aged 55 to 70 with active or convalescent COVID-19.

V is TRBV2 and J is TRBJ2-1; D unresolved. CDR1 is SNHLY, CDR2 FYNNEI, per germline. Trimming stripped 1 base from V and 4 bases from J, with 8 bases between. CDR3 length: 14 residues. This chain's CDR3 is CASSEGSRYNEQFF. DNA of the CDR3: TGTGCCAGCAGTGAAGGGAGCCGATACAATGAGCAGTTCTTC.

The rearrangement joins TRBV9 to TRBJ2-1; 7 nucleotides align to TRBD1. J was trimmed by 3 bases and V by 5 bases; bases with no gene match: 5. Germline V gives CDR1 SGDLS, CDR2 YYNGEE. CDR3 length equals 14 residues. For the CDR3, the DNA is TGTGCCAGCAGTCGGGACAGCCTCTACAATGAGCAGTTCTTC. Its protein is CASSRDSLYNEQFF.

This clone was seen only a few times. The rearrangement links TRBV28 to TRBJ1-2, with D possibly matching TRBD1 (6 bases). Germline CDR1 is MDHEN and CDR2 is SYDVKM. This CDR3 has 14 residues. The V and J ends lost 6 bases and 4 bases respectively, with 15 bases between them. CDR3 sequence (DNA): TGTGCCAGCAGGTTAGTAGGGGGGGTCTATGGCTACACCTTC. It specifies CASRLVGGVYGYTF.

The genes are TRBV19 and TRBJ2-2; D might be TRBD2 (5 bases). This CDR3 comprises 15 residues. V lost 2 bases and J lost 2, with 9 bases in between. Germline CDR1 is LNHDA and CDR2 is SQIVND (reference sequence). As DNA, the CDR3 is TGTGCCAGTAGTATATCAAGCGGTAACACCGGGGAGCTGTTTTTT. Its protein product is CASSISSGNTGELFF.

The chain couples TRBV6-2 or TRBV6-3 to TRBJ2-1, with no clear D. The V gene's germline CDR1 is MNHEY and CDR2 SVGEGT. V was cut by 5 bases and J by 5 bases, with 7 bases left in between. This CDR3 comprises 12 residues. The CDR3 DNA reads as TGTGCCAGCAGTCAGACTCACAATGAGCAGTTCTTC. Translated: CASSQTHNEQFF.

CDR3 in amino acids: CASQGLPNTEAFF. CDR3 DNA sequence: TGTGCCAGCCAGGGATTACCGAACACTGAAGCTTTCTTT. The rearrangement links TRBV12-3 or TRBV12-4 to TRBJ1-1; D perhaps matches TRBD1 (5 bases). The CDR3 runs to 13 residues. V lost 8 bases, J lost 1 base, and 11 bases lay in between.

The V gene is TRBV28, the J gene TRBJ1-2, with no clear D. The ends were cut back, 5 bases at V and 1 base at J, with 8 bases in the middle. The CDR3 length is 13 residues. Germline V gives CDR1 MDHEN, CDR2 SYDVKM. CDR3 nucleotides: TGTGCCAGCAGTAAAACGGTTAACTATGGCTACACCTTC. Its translation is CASSKTVNYGYTF.

The CDR3 region has the DNA TGTGCCAGTAGGAGTCAGGCTGGAAACACCATATATTTT. Amino acid sequence: CASRSQAGNTIYF. The gene calls are TRBV19 and TRBJ1-3; D ambiguous. Germline V gene sequence: CDR1 LNHDA, CDR2 SQIVND (reference sequence). The CDR3 totals 13 residues. V lost 6 bases and J 2 bases, leaving 8 bases between the germline ends.

J is TRBJ1-3 and V is TRBV6-5; D is uncertain. The CDR3 spans 15 residues. Per the germline V gene, CDR1 is MNHEY and CDR2 is SVGAGI. The V end lost 5 bases, the J end lost 0 bases, and 11 bases lay between the germline ends. The CDR3 DNA reads TGTGCCAGCAGTACGCTAGAGGCCTCTGGAAACACCATATATTTT. Translating gives CASSTLEASGNTIYF.

The chain joins TRBV14 to TRBJ1-2, with D perhaps TRBD1 (6 bases). Germline-derived CDR1 and CDR2 are SGHDN and FVKESK. The CDR3 extends over 15 amino acids. Trimming removed 1 base at V and 2 bases at J, with 11 bases between. Here the CDR3 DNA reads TGTGCCAGCAGCCAAGGGACTCAGGGGAACTATGGCTACACCTTC. Its protein is CASSQGTQGNYGYTF.

The gene calls are TRBV11-2 and TRBJ2-7; 8 bases align to TRBD2. CDR1 and CDR2 from the germline V gene are SGHAT and FQNNGV. The CDR3 is made up of 15 amino acids. Unmatched junction bases numbered 11, after V lost 5 bases and J lost 5 bases. CDR3 coding DNA: TGTGCCAGCAGCACCGGGGGGGGGTTTCGGAACGAGCAGTACTTC. Translating gives CASSTGGGFRNEQYF.